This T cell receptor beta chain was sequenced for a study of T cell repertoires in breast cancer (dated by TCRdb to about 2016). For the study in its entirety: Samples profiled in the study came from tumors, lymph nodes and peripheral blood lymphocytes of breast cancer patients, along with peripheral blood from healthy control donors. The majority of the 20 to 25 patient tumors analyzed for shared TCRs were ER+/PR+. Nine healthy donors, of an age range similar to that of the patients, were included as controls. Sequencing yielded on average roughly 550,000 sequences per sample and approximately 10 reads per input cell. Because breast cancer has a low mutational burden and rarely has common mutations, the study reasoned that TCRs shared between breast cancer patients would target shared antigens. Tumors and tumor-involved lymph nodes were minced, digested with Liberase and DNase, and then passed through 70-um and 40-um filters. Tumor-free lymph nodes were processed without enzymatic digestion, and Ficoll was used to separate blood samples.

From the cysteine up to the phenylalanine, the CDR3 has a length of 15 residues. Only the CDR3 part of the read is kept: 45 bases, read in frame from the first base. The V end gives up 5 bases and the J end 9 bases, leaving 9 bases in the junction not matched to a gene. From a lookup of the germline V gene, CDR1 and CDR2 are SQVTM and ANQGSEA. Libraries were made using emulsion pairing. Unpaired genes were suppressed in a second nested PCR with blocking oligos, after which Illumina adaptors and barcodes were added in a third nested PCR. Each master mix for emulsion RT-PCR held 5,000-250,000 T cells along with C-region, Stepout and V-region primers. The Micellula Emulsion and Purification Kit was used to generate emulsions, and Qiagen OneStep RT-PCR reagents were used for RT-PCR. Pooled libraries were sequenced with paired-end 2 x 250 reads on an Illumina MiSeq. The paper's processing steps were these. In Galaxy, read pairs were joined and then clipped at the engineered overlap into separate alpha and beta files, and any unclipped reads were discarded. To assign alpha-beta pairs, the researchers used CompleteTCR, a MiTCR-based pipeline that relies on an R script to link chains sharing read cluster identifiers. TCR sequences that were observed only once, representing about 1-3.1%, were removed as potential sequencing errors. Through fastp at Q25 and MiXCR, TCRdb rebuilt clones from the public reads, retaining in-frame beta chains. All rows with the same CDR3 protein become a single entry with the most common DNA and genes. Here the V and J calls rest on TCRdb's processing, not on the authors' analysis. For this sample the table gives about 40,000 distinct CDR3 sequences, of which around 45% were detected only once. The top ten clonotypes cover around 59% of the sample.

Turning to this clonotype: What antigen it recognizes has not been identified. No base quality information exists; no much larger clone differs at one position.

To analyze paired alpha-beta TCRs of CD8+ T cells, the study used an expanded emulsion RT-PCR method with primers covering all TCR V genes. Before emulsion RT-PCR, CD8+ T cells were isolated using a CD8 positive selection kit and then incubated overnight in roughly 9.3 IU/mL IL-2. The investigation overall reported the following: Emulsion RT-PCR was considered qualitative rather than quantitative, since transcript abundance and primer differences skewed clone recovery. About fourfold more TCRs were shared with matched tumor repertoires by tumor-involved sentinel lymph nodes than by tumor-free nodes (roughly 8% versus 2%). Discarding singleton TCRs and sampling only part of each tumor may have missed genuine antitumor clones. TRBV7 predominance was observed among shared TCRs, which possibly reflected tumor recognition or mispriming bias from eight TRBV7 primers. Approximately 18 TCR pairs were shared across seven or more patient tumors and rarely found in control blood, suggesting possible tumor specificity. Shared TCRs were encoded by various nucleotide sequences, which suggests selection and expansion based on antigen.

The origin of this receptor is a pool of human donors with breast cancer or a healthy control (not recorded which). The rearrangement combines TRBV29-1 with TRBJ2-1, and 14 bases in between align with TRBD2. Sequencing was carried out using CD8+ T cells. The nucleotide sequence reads TGCAGCGTTCTCGGGACTAGCGGGAGTGTCGGTGAGCAGTTCTTC. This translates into CSVLGTSGSVGEQFF.